This TCR beta chain was captured in a study of T cell responses to AZD1222 COVID-19 vaccine (dated by TCRdb to the early 2020s). At the level of the whole study: Because spike-specific TCR depth and breadth did not differ between the two schedules, AZD1222 recipients who got a second dose at roughly 4 weeks were pooled with those who got a second dose at roughly 12 weeks. A total of over 230 trial participants underwent TCR sequencing, of whom 200 to 220 had received two doses of AZD1222 and roughly 26 had received two doses of the MenACWY control vaccine. Trial participants were enrolled by age into subgroups of 18-55, 56-69 and 70-plus years, and approximately 150, 30 and 60 TCR-sequenced participants, respectively, were included in these subgroups. Results and caveats for the whole study, not just this receptor: In the small 56-69-year group, the increase in depth fell short of significance, most likely because of low power. Because no day 14 peak-response samples were available, repertoires were characterized only after the peak T cell response. After two AZD1222 doses, both the breadth and the depth of spike-specific TCRs were significantly higher than at day 0 and than in MenACWY recipients. Participants were mostly white British, with more females than males. The authors suggested clonal diversity may have been underestimated. Reportedly, close to half of the unique spike-specific TCRs recognized epitopes lying outside the regions that are mutated in the B.1.351 and B.1.1.7 variants. The vaccine-associated CD4 TCRs covered the entire spike protein, and the dominant responses fell in regions 160-218 and 743-854. Conclusions about previously exposed vaccinees are limited because only six or seven AZD1222 recipients were SARS-CoV-2 seropositive at baseline.

The CDR3 regions of human TCRbeta chains were subjected to immunosequencing. As for the original processing: Repertoire TCRs were checked for matches against a reference library of SARS-CoV-2-specific TCRs that had been generated using the MIRA antigen-specificity platform. Breadth meant the fraction of unique TCRs that were SARS-CoV-2-associated, whereas depth meant the fraction of total T cells that were SARS-CoV-2-associated. Each spike-specific TCR was assigned to its reactive spike region and to a CD4 or CD8 class using the MIRA data. Log10-transformed breadth and depth values were compared by one-way ANOVA with Sidak's multiple comparisons tests. TCRdb carries this immuneACCESS record with in-frame sequences only. Its versions omit some clonotypes, under half of them owing to an unresolved V gene in the studies checked, with the rest unexplained. V and J calls and clone size come straight from that table; D and trimming were deduced from the DNA. The sample profile shows 55,000 to 70,000 clones; around 80% of them were found once. The leading ten clones occupy around an eighth of the sample.

Points on this clone: No cognate antigen has been identified for it. Base qualities are not recorded, but no much larger clone differs from it by a single base.

From the cysteine up to the phenylalanine, the CDR3 has a length of 12 residues. Only the CDR3 part of the read is kept: 36 bases, read in frame from the first base. The germline V gene encodes CDR1 SEHNR and CDR2 FQNEAQ (reference sequence). The V and J ends are trimmed by 5 bases and 7 bases, leaving 11 bases between them. Explained via the paper, the time point label denotes: baseline before first vaccination. The vaccinee samples were drawn from two UK trials, COV001 and COV002, one of which was a single-blind randomized controlled phase 2/3 trial testing AZD1222 (ChAdOx1 nCoV-19) in healthy adults. For TCRbeta chain sequencing, PBMC samples were collected from trial participants at day 0 and at day 28 after the second dose.

This sequence uses TRBV7-9 and TRBJ1-1; a tentative D call is TRBD1 (5 bases match). The specimen was peripheral blood, collected on day 0 of AZD1222 vaccination. This receptor was taken from an adult in good health. The nucleotides are TGTGCCAGCAGCCCTCAGGGATATGAAGCTTTCTTT. It encodes CASSPQGYEAFF. Reference TRBV7-9 and TRBJ1-1 genes cover what lies past the CDR3, so the full variable domain is DTGVSQNPRHKITKRGQNVTFRCDPISEHNRLYWYRQTLGQGPEFLTYFQNEAQLEKSRLLSDRFSAERPKGSFSTLEIQRTEQGDSAMYLCASSPQGYEAFFGQGTRLTVV.